This record looks at one T cell receptor beta chain sequence and its context. No antigen is known for it. The data were taken from a study of a mutant IDH1 vaccine in newly diagnosed glioma. Study-wide background: Patients got radiotherapy, temozolomide, or both beforehand, and most got both.

Study-wide results and caveats: Shifts in the top peripheral T cell clonotypes seemed unrelated to pseudoprogression. Altogether, roughly 93% of patients exhibited vaccine-induced immune responses.

Time point of the sample: baseline, week 1 (first vaccination visit). Treatment in this sample: pre-vaccination baseline after standard-of-care therapy. This CDR3 has 16 residues. Trimming at V came to 5 bases and at J to 0 bases, leaving 7 bases not matched to a gene. CDR1 MDHEN and CDR2 SYDVKM come from the germline V gene. TCRdb's table, derived via immunoSEQ multiplex PCR, lists solely in-frame clones and lacks some. The sample includes about 92,000 clones, around four fifths of them seen just once. The chain employs TRBV28 and TRBJ2-3; 8 bases are a match to TRBD1. The source was PBMCs, collected from a glioma patient treated with radiotherapy, temozolomide or both. The TCR comes from a man aged 35-49 years with glioma. The CDR3 nucleotides read TGTGCCAGCAGTCGTCCCCGGACAGGGAGCACAGATACGCAGTATTTT. This encodes CASSRPRTGSTDTQYF. Complete variable domain (other parts from reference TRBV28 and TRBJ2-3): DVKVTQSSRYLVKRTGEKVFLECVQDMDHENMFWYRQDPGLGLRLIYFSYDVKMKEKGDIPEGYSVSREKKERFSLILESASTNQTSMYLCASSRPRTGSTDTQYFGPGTRLTVL.